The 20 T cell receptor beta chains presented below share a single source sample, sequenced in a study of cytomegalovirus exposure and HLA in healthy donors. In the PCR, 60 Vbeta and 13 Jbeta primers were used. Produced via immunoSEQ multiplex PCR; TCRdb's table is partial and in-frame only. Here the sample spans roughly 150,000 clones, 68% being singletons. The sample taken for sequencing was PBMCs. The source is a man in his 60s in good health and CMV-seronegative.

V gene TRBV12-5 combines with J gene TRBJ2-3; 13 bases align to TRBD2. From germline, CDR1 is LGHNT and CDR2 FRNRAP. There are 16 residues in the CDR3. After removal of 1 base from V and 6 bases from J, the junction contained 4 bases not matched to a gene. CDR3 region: CASGLGTSGSGDTQYF. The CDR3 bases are TGTGCTAGTGGTTTGGGGACTAGCGGGAGCGGCGATACGCAGTATTTT.

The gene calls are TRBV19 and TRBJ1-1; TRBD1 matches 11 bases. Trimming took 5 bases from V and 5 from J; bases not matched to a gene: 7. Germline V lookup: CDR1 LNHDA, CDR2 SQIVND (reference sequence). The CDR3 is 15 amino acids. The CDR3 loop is CASSLDRGRITEAFF. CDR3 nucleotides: TGTGCCAGTAGTTTGGACAGGGGGCGGATAACTGAAGCTTTCTTT.

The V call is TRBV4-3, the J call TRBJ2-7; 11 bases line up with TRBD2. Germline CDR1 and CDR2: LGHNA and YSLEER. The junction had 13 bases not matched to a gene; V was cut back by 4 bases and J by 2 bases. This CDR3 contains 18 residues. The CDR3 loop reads CASSPVIETSGTTYEQYF. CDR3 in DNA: TGCGCCAGCAGCCCTGTTATTGAGACTAGCGGGACTACCTACGAGCAGTACTTC.

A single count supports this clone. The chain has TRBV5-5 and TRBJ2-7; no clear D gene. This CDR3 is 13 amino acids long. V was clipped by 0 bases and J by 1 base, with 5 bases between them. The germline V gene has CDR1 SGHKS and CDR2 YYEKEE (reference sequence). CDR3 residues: CASSLDLSYEQYF. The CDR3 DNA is TGTGCCAGCAGCTTGGACTTATCCTACGAGCAGTACTTC.

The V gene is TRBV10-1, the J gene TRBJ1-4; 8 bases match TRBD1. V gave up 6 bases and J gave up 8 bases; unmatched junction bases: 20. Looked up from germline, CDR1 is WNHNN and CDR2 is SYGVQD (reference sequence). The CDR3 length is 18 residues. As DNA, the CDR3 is TGCGCCAGCAGCTATTCCCGGGACAGGAGAGAATCGGGGGAAAAACTGTTTTTT. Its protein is CASSYSRDRRESGEKLFF.

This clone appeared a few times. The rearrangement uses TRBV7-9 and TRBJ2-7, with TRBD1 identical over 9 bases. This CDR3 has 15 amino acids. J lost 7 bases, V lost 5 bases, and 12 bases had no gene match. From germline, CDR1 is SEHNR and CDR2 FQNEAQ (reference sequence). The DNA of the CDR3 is TGTGCCAGCAGCCCAGCGGGACAGGGACCCCAGGAGCAGTACTTC. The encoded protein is CASSPAGQGPQEQYF.

This CDR3 reads CASSERTGQYF. The CDR3 DNA reads as TGTGCCAGCAGTGAGCGGACAGGACAGTACTTC. The chain is built from TRBV6-1 and TRBJ2-7, with TRBD1 identical over 7 bases. The V gene's germline CDR1 is MNHNS and CDR2 SASEGT. The CDR3 totals 11 residues. V was pared by 3 bases and J by 10 bases, with 3 bases of the junction left unmatched.

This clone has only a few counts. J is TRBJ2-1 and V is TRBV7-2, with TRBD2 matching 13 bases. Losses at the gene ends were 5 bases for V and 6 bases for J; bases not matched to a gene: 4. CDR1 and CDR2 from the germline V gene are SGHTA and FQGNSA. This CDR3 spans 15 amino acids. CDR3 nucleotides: TGTGCCAGCAGCCGGACTAGCGGGAGCGGCAATGAGCAGTTCTTC. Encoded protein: CASSRTSGSGNEQFF.

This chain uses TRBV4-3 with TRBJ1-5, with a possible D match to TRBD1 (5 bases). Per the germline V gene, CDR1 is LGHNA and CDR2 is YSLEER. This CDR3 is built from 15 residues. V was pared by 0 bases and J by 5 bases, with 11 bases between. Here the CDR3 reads CASSQERQGYQPQHF. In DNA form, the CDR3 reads TGCGCCAGCAGCCAAGAACGCCAGGGATATCAGCCCCAGCATTTT.

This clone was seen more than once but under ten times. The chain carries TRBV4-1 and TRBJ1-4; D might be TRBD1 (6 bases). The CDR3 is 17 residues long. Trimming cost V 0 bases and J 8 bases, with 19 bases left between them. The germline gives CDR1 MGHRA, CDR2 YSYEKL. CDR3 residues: CASSQDKNTGSREKLFF. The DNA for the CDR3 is TGCGCCAGCAGCCAAGACAAGAACACAGGGTCTCGCGAAAAACTGTTTTTT.

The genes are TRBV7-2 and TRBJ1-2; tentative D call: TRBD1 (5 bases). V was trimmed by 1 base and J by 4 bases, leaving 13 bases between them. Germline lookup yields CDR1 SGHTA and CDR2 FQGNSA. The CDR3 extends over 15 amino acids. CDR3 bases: TGTGCCAGCAGCTTAGGTCCCACAGGAACCTATGGCTACACCTTC. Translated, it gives CASSLGPTGTYGYTF.

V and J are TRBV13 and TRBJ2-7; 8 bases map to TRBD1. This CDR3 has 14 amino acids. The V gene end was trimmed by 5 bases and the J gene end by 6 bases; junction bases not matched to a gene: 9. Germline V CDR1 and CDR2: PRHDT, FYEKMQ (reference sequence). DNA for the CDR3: TGTGCCAGCAGCCCGGACAGGGAGCGTCGCGAGCAGTACTTC. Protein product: CASSPDRERREQYF. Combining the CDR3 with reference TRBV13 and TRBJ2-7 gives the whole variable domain AAGVIQSPRHLIKEKRETATLKCYPIPRHDTVYWYQQGPGQDPQFLISFYEKMQSDKGSIPDRFSAQQFSDYHSELNMSSLELGDSALYFCASSPDRERREQYFGPGTRLTVT.

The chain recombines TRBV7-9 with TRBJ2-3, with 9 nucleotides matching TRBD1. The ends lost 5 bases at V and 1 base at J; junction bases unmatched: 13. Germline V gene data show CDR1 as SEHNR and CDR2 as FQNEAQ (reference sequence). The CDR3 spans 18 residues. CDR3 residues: CASSLPSHRGRRTDTQYF. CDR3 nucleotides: TGTGCCAGCAGCCTCCCCTCCCACAGGGGGCGCCGCACAGATACGCAGTATTTT.

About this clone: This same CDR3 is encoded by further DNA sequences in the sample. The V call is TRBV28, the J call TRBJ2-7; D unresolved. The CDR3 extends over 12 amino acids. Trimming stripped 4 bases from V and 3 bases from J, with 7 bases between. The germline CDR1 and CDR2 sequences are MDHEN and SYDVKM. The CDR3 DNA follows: TGTGCCAGCAGTTCCTCTAGCTACGAGCAGTACTTC. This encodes CASSSSSYEQYF.

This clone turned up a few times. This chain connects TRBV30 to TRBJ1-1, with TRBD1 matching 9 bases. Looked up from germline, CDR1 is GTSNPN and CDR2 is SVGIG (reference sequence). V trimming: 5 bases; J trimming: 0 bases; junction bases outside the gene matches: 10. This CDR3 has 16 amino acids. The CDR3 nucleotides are TGTGCCTGGGACCCCGGGACAGGGTTCATGAACACTGAAGCTTTCTTT. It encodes CAWDPGTGFMNTEAFF.

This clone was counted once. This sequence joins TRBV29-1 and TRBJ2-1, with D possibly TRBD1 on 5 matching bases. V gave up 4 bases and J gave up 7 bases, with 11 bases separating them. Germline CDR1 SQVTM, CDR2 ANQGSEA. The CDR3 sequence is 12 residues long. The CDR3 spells CSVVQALNEQFF. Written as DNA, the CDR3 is TGCAGCGTTGTACAGGCGCTGAATGAGCAGTTCTTC.

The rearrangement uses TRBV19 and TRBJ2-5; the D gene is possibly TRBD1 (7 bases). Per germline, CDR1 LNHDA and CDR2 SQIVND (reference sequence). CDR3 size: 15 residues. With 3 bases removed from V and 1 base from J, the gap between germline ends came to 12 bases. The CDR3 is CASSIRQGGQETQYF. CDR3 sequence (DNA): TGTGCCAGTAGTATTAGACAGGGAGGCCAAGAGACCCAGTACTTC.

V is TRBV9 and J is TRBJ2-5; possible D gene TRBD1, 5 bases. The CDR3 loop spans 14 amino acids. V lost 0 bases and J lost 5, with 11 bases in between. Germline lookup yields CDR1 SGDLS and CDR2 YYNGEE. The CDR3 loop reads CASSVDFPGETQYF. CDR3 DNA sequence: TGTGCCAGCAGCGTAGACTTCCCAGGGGAGACCCAGTACTTC.

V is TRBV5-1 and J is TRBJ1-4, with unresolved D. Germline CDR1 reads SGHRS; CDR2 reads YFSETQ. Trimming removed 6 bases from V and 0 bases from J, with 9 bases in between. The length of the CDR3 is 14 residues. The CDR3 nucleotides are TGCGCCAGCACCGCGGGAGCAACTAATGAAAAACTGTTTTTT. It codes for CASTAGATNEKLFF.

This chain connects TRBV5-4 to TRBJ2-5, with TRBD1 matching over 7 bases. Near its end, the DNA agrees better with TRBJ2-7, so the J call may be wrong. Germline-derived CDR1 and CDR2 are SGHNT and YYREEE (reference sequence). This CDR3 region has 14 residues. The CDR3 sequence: CASSSRQGTYEQYF. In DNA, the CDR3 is TGTGCCAGCAGCTCTAGACAGGGCACCTACGAGCAGTACTTC.